The TCR beta chain described here comes from a study of CD8 T cells in ankylosing spondylitis (dated by TCRdb to the late 2010s). The study in broad terms: T cell receptor beta repertoires were profiled in healthy donors and ankylosing spondylitis patients so that disease-linked TCR variants could be found. The whole study cohort included 90 to 120 healthy donors and 25 ankylosing spondylitis patients. Peripheral blood was sampled, and synovial fluid was additionally collected from ankylosing spondylitis patients.

This clonotype was detected ten times or more. Its binding antigen is unknown. No clone much larger than this one lies a single base away; base qualities are absent. V gives up 5 bases and J gives up 2 bases, and the segment between their germline ends measures 15 bases. From a lookup of the germline V gene, CDR1 and CDR2 are SGHTA and FQGNSA. The CDR3 numbers 15 residues from cysteine through phenylalanine. Only CDR3 DNA remains: 45 bases, in frame from the first base. These reads were obtained on an Illumina HiSeq 2500. Quantitative 5'-RACE with molecular barcodes was used to prepare TCR beta libraries. On the study's bioinformatics: To identify disease-linked TCR variants, a new computational method was used, one built on a probabilistic model of VDJ rearrangement. The public reads were run again by TCRdb, first through fastp at Q25 and then through MiXCR, and only productive beta chains were kept. Identical CDR3 protein sequences are pooled into one entry, listed with their most common genes and DNA. Clone size and V and J calls follow TCRdb, not the original study. The sample contains about 460,000 distinct CDR3 sequences, about 5.4% of them found a single time. The ten largest clones capture around 3.6% of the sample.

General findings and caveats noted by the study authors: The disease-linked clones were reported as significantly enriched in matched synovial fluid samples from ankylosing spondylitis patients. Some motif variants were previously reported in synovial fluid and blood of reactive arthritis patients, suggesting common disease-initiation mechanisms. The disease-linked clones showed a CD8+ phenotype and occurred at relatively low frequencies in peripheral blood. Blood from ankylosing spondylitis patients appeared to be characterized by a TCR beta motif made up of several highly homologous amino acid variants.

This clonotype was obtained from a male donor with ankylosing spondylitis. The chain employs TRBV7-2 and TRBJ1-1, with the D gene uncertain. The sequenced sample consisted of blood, either unsorted or a sorted T cell fraction (not recorded which). The CDR3 corresponds to CASSLVFVGNTEAFF. The nucleotides read TGTGCCAGCAGCCTTGTCTTTGTTGGTAACACTGAAGCTTTCTTT. Supplemented by the reference TRBV7-2 and TRBJ1-1 proteins around the CDR3, the complete variable domain is GAGVSQSPSNKVTEKGKDVELRCDPISGHTALYWYRQSLGQGLEFLIYFQGNSAPDKSGLPSDRFSAERTGGSVSTLTIQRTQQEDSAVYLCASSLVFVGNTEAFFGQGTRLTVV.